Listed below are T cell receptor beta chains from one sample, sequenced in a study of chemoradiotherapy in HPV16-positive cancers. Clones were sequenced by immunoSEQ multiplex PCR, and TCRdb holds only the in-frame ones, with some missing. The sample comprises 20,000 to 30,000 clones, approximately 94% of which are singletons, and roughly 23% rests with the top ten. The source material was blood, sampled from a patient who underwent chemoradiotherapy. These TCRs come from a human donor with HPV-associated anogenital cancer. Each CDR3 is given with its conserved first and last residue. The D gene is left open where the match is weak. Rows may omit the clone size; those that give it use once, few, many or a size class.

abundance	d_gene	v_gene	j_gene	CDR3nt	CDR3aa
once	.	TRBV27	TRBJ2-1	TGTGCCAGCAGATCGGGCTACACCTCCTACAATGAGCAGTTCTTC	CASRSGYTSYNEQFF
.	.	TRBV5-4	TRBJ2-3	TGTGCCAGCAATATTTACGGGGGAAGCACAGATACGCAGTATTTT	CASNIYGGSTDTQYF
once	.	TRBV19	TRBJ1-4	TGTGCCAGTAGTCTCATAAATGAAAAACTGTTTTTT	CASSLINEKLFF
.	TRBD2	TRBV18	TRBJ2-1	TGTGCCAGCTCACCCGACCCGACTAGCAGCCTAAATGAGCAGTTCTTC	CASSPDPTSSLNEQFF
.	TRBD1	TRBV9	TRBJ1-6	TGTGCCAGCAGCGCACGGGACAGGGGGCAGTCACCCCTCCACTTT	CASSARDRGQSPLHF
.	TRBD1	TRBV13	TRBJ2-3	TGTGCCAGCAGCGCGGGACAGGGAACCACAGATACGCAGTATTTT	CASSAGQGTTDTQYF
.	TRBD2	TRBV18	TRBJ2-7	TGTGCCAGCTCCCCGGGGGGGATGAACGAGCAGTACTTC	CASSPGGMNEQYF
.	.	TRBV14	TRBJ2-3	TGTGCCAGCAGCCAAGAACTAGCCCTACCCACAGATACGCAGTATTTT	CASSQELALPTDTQYF
medium-sized	.	TRBV5-5	TRBJ1-3	TGTGCCAGCAGCTTGAGGGGGGACCCTGGAAACACCATATATTTT	CASSLRGDPGNTIYF
.	.	TRBV7-2	TRBJ2-1	TGTGCCAGCAGCTTCGGCGGGGGCCTCGGATACAATGAGCAGTTCTTC	CASSFGGGLGYNEQFF
.	TRBD2	TRBV5-4	TRBJ2-1	TGTGCCAGCAGCTCGGGCGGGGGAAGAGAAAACAATGAGCAGTTCTTC	CASSSGGGRENNEQFF
.	.	TRBV7-9	TRBJ1-1	TGTGCCAGCAGCTTAGCAGGGAACACTGAAGCTTTCTTT	CASSLAGNTEAFF
.	TRBD2	TRBV2	TRBJ2-1	TGTGCCAGCAGCTTACTAGCGGGGGTGGGCAATGAGCAGTTCTTC	CASSLLAGVGNEQFF
.	.	TRBV18	TRBJ1-3	TGTGCCAGCTCAACTTCAGGGGAAAGCTCTGGAAGCACCATATATTTT	CASSTSGESSGSTIYF
.	.	TRBV18	TRBJ2-7	TGTGCCAGCTCACCACGGACAGCGGGAGAGCAGTACTTC	CASSPRTAGEQYF
.	.	TRBV11-2	TRBJ2-5	TGTGCCAGCAGCTCCCGGGGGTCAGTCCAAGAGACCCAGTACTTC	CASSSRGSVQETQYF
.	TRBD2	TRBV5-1	TRBJ2-7	TGCGCCAGCAGCTCCCTACCGGGGGGTGAGCAGTACTTC	CASSSLPGGEQYF
.	TRBD2	TRBV29-1	TRBJ2-2	TGCAGCGTTGGGTCCGGACTAGCGGGGGGTCCGAACACCGGGGAGCTGTTTTTT	CSVGSGLAGGPNTGELFF